The 27 T cell receptor beta chains in this list originate from one sample, sequenced in a study of OX40 agonist ivuxolimab in advanced cancers. Profiled with immunoSEQ multiplex PCR; TCRdb holds only in-frame clones, not every one. The table lists 100,000 or so clones, 90% of them singletons. Sample: CD4+ or CD8+ T cells sorted from blood, taken in a trial of the OX40 agonist ivuxolimab. These receptor sequences come from an adult with an advanced solid tumor such as melanoma, head and neck, liver or kidney cancer.

This clone was recorded only once. The chain joins TRBV6-1 to TRBJ2-3; no definite D call. V lost 4 bases and J lost 0, with 11 bases in between. CDR3 length: 15 amino acids. CDR1 MNHNS and CDR2 SASEGT come from the germline V gene. DNA of the CDR3: TGTGCCAGCAGTGTACGCCTCAGCAGCACAGATACGCAGTATTTT. Its protein is CASSVRLSSTDTQYF.

V and J are TRBV5-1 and TRBJ1-2; no clear D gene. Germline CDR1 is SGHRS and CDR2 is YFSETQ. Trimming removed 4 bases from V and 8 bases from J, with 21 bases in between. The CDR3 totals 15 residues. CDR3 DNA: TGCGCCAGCAGCCCCGAGGGCGGGCAGAGGAGGGGCTACACCTTC. Its protein is CASSPEGGQRRGYTF.

The rearrangement joins TRBV4-1 to TRBJ2-7; 10 bases line up with TRBD1. The CDR3 has 16 amino acids. Germline V gene sequence: CDR1 MGHRA, CDR2 YSYEKL. Losses at the gene ends were 1 base for V and 2 bases for J; bases not matched to a gene: 5. Here the CDR3 reads CASSQVWGQGPYEQYF. CDR3 coding DNA: TGCGCCAGCAGCCAAGTCTGGGGACAGGGGCCCTACGAGCAGTACTTC.

This chain uses TRBV7-2 with TRBJ1-2; D gene ambiguous. Germline V gene lookup returns CDR1 SGHTA and CDR2 FQGNSA. This CDR3 has 15 residues. The V and J ends lost 1 base and 3 bases respectively, with 12 bases between them. The CDR3 region has the DNA TGTGCCAGCAGCTTAGAGGCAGATAGTGACTATGGCTACACCTTC. It translates to CASSLEADSDYGYTF.

V usage is TRBV11-2 and J usage is TRBJ2-1, with D maybe TRBD2 (7 bases). The V gene lost 2 bases and the J gene lost 9 bases, with 17 bases spanning the gap. Germline-derived CDR1 and CDR2 are SGHAT and FQNNGV. This CDR3 has 15 residues. This CDR3 is CASSLTSSGGREQFF. Here the CDR3 DNA reads TGTGCCAGCAGCTTAACCTCGTCGGGGGGCCGTGAGCAGTTCTTC.

The chain uses TRBV6-5 and TRBJ1-1; D perhaps matches TRBD1 (5 bases). Germline assignment: CDR1 MNHEY and CDR2 SVGAGI. The V end was cut by 2 bases, the J end by 7 bases, with 14 bases between. The CDR3 has 14 amino acids. The CDR3 sequence: CASSYTPGVSEAFF. CDR3 sequence (DNA): TGTGCCAGCAGTTACACTCCGGGGGTGAGTGAAGCTTTCTTT.

This chain joins TRBV7-9 and TRBJ2-1; D perhaps matches TRBD2 (5 bases). Trimming pared 0 bases from V and 6 bases from J, leaving 6 bases between. The CDR3 sequence is 13 residues long. Germline V CDR1 and CDR2: SEHNR, FQNEAQ (reference sequence). The CDR3 sequence is CASSLAGVNEQFF. In DNA, the CDR3 is TGTGCCAGCAGCTTAGCGGGAGTCAATGAGCAGTTCTTC.

V gene TRBV15 combines with J gene TRBJ2-1; TRBD2 matches at 9 bases. The CDR3 is made up of 16 amino acids. Germline CDR1 LNHNV, CDR2 YYDKDF (reference sequence). After removal of 0 bases from V and 8 bases from J, the junction contained 8 bases not matched to a gene. CDR3 sequence (DNA): TGTGCCACCAGCAGAGATCGGGGCGGGAGGGCGGATGAGCAGTTCTTC. Translated, it gives CATSRDRGGRADEQFF.

The V call is TRBV4-3, the J call TRBJ1-6, with D perhaps matching TRBD1 (5 bases). In germline, CDR1 is LGHNA, CDR2 YSLEER. The CDR3 covers 13 residues. Trimming removed 4 bases at V and 6 bases at J, with 7 bases between. The chain's CDR3 is CASSRDLNSPLHF. CDR3 nucleotide sequence: TGCGCCAGCAGCCGGGACCTTAATTCACCCCTCCACTTT.

This rearrangement joins TRBV4-2 to TRBJ1-4, with 8 bases matching TRBD1. J lost 3 bases, V lost 4 bases, and 7 bases had no gene match. This CDR3 is 16 amino acids long. Looked up from germline, CDR1 is LGHNA and CDR2 is YNFKEQ. CDR3 DNA: TGTGCCAGCAGCCCTTTTGACAGGGGAGCTAATGAAAAACTGTTTTTT. This translates into CASSPFDRGANEKLFF.

V is TRBV19 and J is TRBJ2-7, with D possibly being TRBD1 (5 bases). CDR1 is LNHDA and CDR2 is SQIVND in the germline V gene (reference sequence). V lost 3 bases, J lost 0 bases, and 9 bases lay in between. The length of the CDR3 is 14 residues. The CDR3 sequence: CASSMGQDSYEQYF. The CDR3 coding sequence is TGTGCCAGTAGTATGGGGCAGGACTCCTACGAGCAGTACTTC.

The chain uses TRBV28 and TRBJ1-6; TRBD1 matches 9 bases. V lost 5 bases and J lost 5; bases outside the gene matches: 4. The CDR3 runs 15 residues. Germline V gene sequence: CDR1 MDHEN, CDR2 SYDVKM. CDR3 bases: TGTGCCAGCAGTCCGGGGGACAGGGATAATTCACCCCTCCACTTT. It codes for CASSPGDRDNSPLHF.

This chain uses TRBV5-4 with TRBJ2-7, with TRBD2 matching over 16 bases. Unmatched junction bases numbered 4, after V lost 3 bases and J lost 1 base. This CDR3 comprises 17 residues. Per germline, CDR1 SGHNT and CDR2 YYREEE (reference sequence). The CDR3, as DNA: TGTGCCAGCAGCTCGGGACTAGCGGGAGGGCCTTCCTACGAGCAGTACTTC. This encodes CASSSGLAGGPSYEQYF.

This clone was seen only a few times. The V call is TRBV19, the J call TRBJ2-6, with TRBD1 as a possible D gene (5 bases). CDR3 size: 15 residues. The germline V gene has CDR1 LNHDA and CDR2 SQIVND (reference sequence). Trimming cost V 5 bases and J 0 bases, with 8 bases left between them. CDR3 protein: CASSQGLSGANVLTF. DNA of the CDR3: TGTGCCAGTAGTCAGGGCCTCTCTGGGGCCAACGTCCTGACTTTC.

V and J are TRBV18 and TRBJ2-3; TRBD1 matches at 9 bases. After removal of 2 bases from V and 3 bases from J, the junction contained 3 bases not matched to a gene. Per germline, CDR1 KGHSH and CDR2 LQKENI. CDR3 length: 15 residues. CDR3 bases: TGTGCCAGCTCACCAATGGGACAGGGAACAGATACGCAGTATTTT. Amino acid sequence: CASSPMGQGTDTQYF.

V gene TRBV6-1 combines with J gene TRBJ1-3; weak D call: TRBD1 (5 bases). Germline V gives CDR1 MNHNS, CDR2 SASEGT. This CDR3 spans 18 amino acids. Trimming pared 2 bases from V and 5 bases from J, leaving 22 bases between. The CDR3 here is CASSERMAGRLGRNTIYF. In nucleotides, the CDR3 is TGTGCCAGCAGTGAAAGAATGGCAGGGAGGTTGGGGAGAAACACCATATATTTT.

This clone showed up just once. The chain employs TRBV28 and TRBJ1-4; 7 bases are shared with TRBD1. Germline V gene data show CDR1 as MDHEN and CDR2 as SYDVKM. There are 14 residues in the CDR3. With 6 bases clipped from V and 4 bases from J, the junction kept 5 bases outside the gene matches. CDR3 sequence: CASRRDRNNEKLFF. As DNA, the CDR3 is TGTGCCAGCAGACGGGACAGAAATAATGAAAAACTGTTTTTT.

This sequence joins TRBV11-3 and TRBJ1-5, with 9 bases matching TRBD1. V gave up 5 bases and J gave up 0 bases; unmatched junction bases: 2. The CDR3 contains 15 residues. Germline V gene sequence: CDR1 SGHNT, CDR2 YENEEA. The CDR3 loop reads CASSRDRVSNQPQHF. CDR3 DNA sequence: TGTGCCAGCAGCCGGGACAGGGTTAGCAATCAGCCCCAGCATTTT.

V usage is TRBV18 and J usage is TRBJ2-1, with D perhaps matching TRBD1 (5 bases). CDR1 KGHSH and CDR2 LQKENI come from the germline V gene. Trimming left V 3 bases short and J 1 base short, with 10 bases between. The CDR3 runs 15 residues. The DNA of the CDR3 is TGTGCCAGCTCACCGGACATTATATCCTACAATGAGCAGTTCTTC. This translates into CASSPDIISYNEQFF.

J is TRBJ2-2 and V is TRBV7-9; perhaps D is TRBD1 or TRBD2 (6 bases each). CDR1 and CDR2 from the germline V gene are SEHNR and FQNEAQ (reference sequence). The CDR3 spans 16 residues. Trimming cost V 1 base and J 1 base, with 10 bases left between them. The CDR3 nucleotides are TGTGCCAGCAGCTTAGAGGGGGGACGGAACACCGGGGAGCTGTTTTTT. This encodes CASSLEGGRNTGELFF. The full variable domain, its missing parts supplied by reference TRBV7-9 and TRBJ2-2, is DTGVSQNPRHKITKRGQNVTFRCDPISEHNRLYWYRQTLGQGPEFLTYFQNEAQLEKSRLLSDRFSAERPKGSFSTLEIQRTEQGDSAMYLCASSLEGGRNTGELFFGEGSRLTVL.

The chain links TRBV15 to TRBJ2-7; 8 bases align to TRBD2. CDR1 is LNHNV and CDR2 is YYDKDF in the germline V gene (reference sequence). After removal of 1 base from V and 0 bases from J, the junction contained 2 bases not matched to a gene. CDR3 length: 15 amino acids. The DNA for the CDR3 is TGTGCCACCAGCAGAGGCAGCGGGGGCTCCTACGAGCAGTACTTC. This codes for CATSRGSGGSYEQYF.

The V and J genes are TRBV6-6 and TRBJ2-7; no definite D call. The CDR3 spans 14 residues. Germline lookup yields CDR1 MNHNY and CDR2 SVGAGI (reference sequence). V was clipped by 2 bases and J by 2 bases, with 10 bases between them. CDR3 sequence reads: CASSYMRRTYEQYF. The CDR3 DNA reads as TGTGCCAGCAGTTACATGCGACGGACCTACGAGCAGTACTTC.

The chain employs TRBV7-2 and TRBJ2-7; TRBD1 matches at 9 bases. This CDR3 has 15 residues. Germline CDR1 is SGHTA and CDR2 is FQGNSA. V lost 1 base, J lost 0 bases, and 1 base stayed unmatched. CDR3 sequence reads: CASSLDRGLSYEQYF. CDR3 nucleotide sequence: TGTGCCAGCAGCTTAGACAGGGGGCTCTCCTACGAGCAGTACTTC.

This rearrangement joins TRBV6-1 to TRBJ2-3, with D uncertain. Trimming cost V 8 bases and J 1 base, with 10 bases left between them. Per the germline V gene, CDR1 is MNHNS and CDR2 is SASEGT. The CDR3 sequence is 13 residues long. CDR3 sequence reads: CASGLTGTDTQYF. For the CDR3, the DNA is TGTGCCAGCGGGTTGACGGGCACAGATACGCAGTATTTT.

V and J are TRBV5-1 and TRBJ1-4; the D gene is possibly TRBD1 (5 bases). CDR3 length: 15 residues. Germline CDR1 is SGHRS and CDR2 is YFSETQ. With 4 bases removed from V and 5 bases from J, the gap between germline ends came to 15 bases. CDR3 residues: CASSPRDGWNEKLFF. Written as DNA, the CDR3 is TGCGCCAGCAGCCCCAGGGACGGATGGAATGAAAAACTGTTTTTT.

The chain carries TRBV2 and TRBJ1-5; a possible D gene is TRBD1 (5 bases). V lost 6 bases, J lost 7 bases, and 13 bases lay in between. Germline V gene data show CDR1 as SNHLY and CDR2 as FYNNEI. The CDR3 spans 13 residues. Here the CDR3 DNA reads TGTGCCAGCAGGCAGGGTGGGCAACAGCCCCAGCATTTT. It encodes CASRQGGQQPQHF. Together with reference TRBV2 and TRBJ1-5, the CDR3 gives the full variable domain: EPEVTQTPSHQVTQMGQEVILRCVPISNHLYFYWYRQILGQKVEFLVSFYNNEISEKSEIFDDQFSVERPDGSNFTLKIRSTKLEDSAMYFCASRQGGQQPQHFGDGTRLSIL.

This chain uses TRBV27 with TRBJ2-1, with D unclear. There are 17 residues in the CDR3. Looked up from germline, CDR1 is MNHEY and CDR2 is SMNVEV (reference sequence). Trimming removed 5 bases at V and 5 bases at J, with 22 bases between. For the CDR3, the DNA is TGTGCCAGCAGTCCCCTCTCCGGGCTCCTCGGCCACAATGAGCAGTTCTTC. Translated: CASSPLSGLLGHNEQFF.